This TCR beta chain came from a study of cytomegalovirus exposure and HLA in healthy donors. Study-level points and caveats: In vitro experiments confirmed that three CMV-associated chains were specific for CMV antigens. The study put 150 or so TCR beta chains on its list as cytomegalovirus-associated. Rarity marked most TCR sequences, yet some public TCRs occurred in many donors.

Germline V CDR1 and CDR2: WNHNN, SYGVQD (reference sequence). The CDR3 extends over 13 amino acids. Trimming took 6 bases from V and 5 from J; bases not matched to a gene: 5. Separate from the roughly 700-subject first cohort was the approximately 110-subject validation cohort, to which the donors belonged. Note on this clone: Its specificity is not known.

Only in-frame clones appear in the TCRdb table, and some are missing; sequencing was by immunoSEQ multiplex PCR. The table lists 150,000 to 200,000 clones, around nine tenths of them singletons. The chain combines TRBV10-1 with TRBJ2-7, with 9 bases lining up with TRBD1. The specimen was PBMCs. This receptor was identified in a man aged 30 to 45 in good health and CMV-seropositive. The CDR3 sequence: CASSRDREHEQYF. The DNA of the CDR3 is TGCGCCAGCAGCAGGGACAGGGAACACGAGCAGTACTTC.